The following is a T cell receptor beta chain sequence with its context. Splitting of each subset's genomic DNA was done evenly across several immunoSEQ plates. Sequenced by immunoSEQ multiplex PCR; TCRdb stores in-frame clones only, minus some. The data hold around 530,000 clones, with around three quarters observed a single time. The V gene lost 2 bases and the J gene lost 4 bases, with 9 bases spanning the gap. The CDR3 contains 13 residues. Germline V gene data show CDR1 as MNHNS and CDR2 as SASEGT. This sample stems from a study of shared clonotypes between healthy human individuals. This TCR was recovered from a woman aged 40 to 55 in good health. Some clones in this sample may be carry-over from other donors' samples. The V and J genes are TRBV6-1 and TRBJ2-7, with no clear D. Sequenced sample: PBMCs. The CDR3 coding sequence is TGTGCCAGCAGTGAAATCTACAGTTACGAGCAGTACTTC. Translation gives CASSEIYSYEQYF.